Listed below are T cell receptor beta chains from one sample, sequenced in a study of T-cell reconstitution after alpha-beta-depleted transplantation in children. TCRdb re-analysed the PCR reads in MiXCR, keeping a single row per CDR3 protein. Of 670,000 or so distinct CDR3 sequences listed, approximately 14% were seen once; the top ten hold roughly 0.77%. Source: PBMCs, taken before TCRalphabeta/CD19-depleted stem cell transplant. The receptors come from a girl aged 2 to 9 with congenital amegakaryocytic thrombocytopenia, due to receive a stem cell transplant. CDR3s include the opening cysteine and the closing phenylalanine or tryptophan. D genes are given only for firm matches. Only part of the rows carry a size: once, few, many, or a class if the clone is expanded.

>NA|TRBV10-3|TRBJ2-1|many
CAISEVASFYNEQFF
TGTGCCATCAGTGAGGTGGCGAGTTTCTACAATGAGCAGTTCTTC
>NA|TRBV30|TRBJ2-1|NA
CAWSYGSGDEQFF
TGTGCCTGGAGCTACGGGAGCGGTGATGAGCAGTTCTTC
>NA|TRBV29-1|TRBJ2-5|few
CSVERDFPQETQYF
TGCAGCGTTGAGCGGGACTTCCCCCAAGAGACCCAGTACTTC
>NA|TRBV27|TRBJ2-6|NA
CASSLTAAGANVLTF
TGTGCCAGCAGTTTAACCGCCGCCGGGGCCAACGTCCTGACTTTC
>TRBD2|TRBV20-1|TRBJ2-1|few
CSAREAREGLYNEQFF
TGCAGTGCTAGAGAGGCACGGGAGGGCCTTTACAATGAGCAGTTCTTC
>TRBD2|TRBV28|TRBJ2-2|many
CASSPQTSGGTGELFF
TGTGCCAGCAGTCCCCAGACTAGCGGGGGGACCGGGGAGCTGTTTTTT
>TRBD2|TRBV5-1|TRBJ2-5|NA
CASSTTSGINSQETQYF
TGCGCCAGCAGTACGACTAGCGGGATAAATTCCCAAGAGACCCAGTACTTC
>NA|TRBV6-5|TRBJ1-5|few
CASSYSRANQPQHF
TGTGCCAGCAGTTACTCGAGGGCCAATCAGCCCCAGCATTTT
>NA|TRBV5-1|TRBJ2-3|NA
CASSLALGGQGRTDTQYF
TGCGCCAGCAGCTTGGCCTTGGGCGGGCAGGGACGCACAGATACGCAGTATTTT
>TRBD1|TRBV7-8|TRBJ2-1|NA
CASSLKRGLGNEQFF
TGTGCCAGCAGCTTAAAGAGGGGGCTCGGCAATGAGCAGTTCTTC
>NA|TRBV5-6|TRBJ1-1|many
CASSSSGGLSNTEAFF
TGTGCCAGCAGCTCCTCTGGGGGGCTCTCTAACACTGAAGCTTTCTTT
>NA|TRBV6-1|TRBJ2-7|NA
CASNPINTGHSYEQYF
TGTGCCAGCAACCCCATAAATACGGGTCACTCCTACGAGCAGTACTTC
>TRBD2|TRBV5-1|TRBJ2-1|many
CASSWTTSGEYNEQFF
TGCGCCAGCAGCTGGACGACTAGCGGGGAGTACAATGAGCAGTTCTTC
>NA|TRBV6-2/TRBV6-3|TRBJ2-7|many
CASSYDPGRSYEQYF
TGTGCCAGCAGTTACGATCCGGGACGGTCCTACGAGCAGTACTTC
>NA|TRBV6-2/TRBV6-3|TRBJ2-2|many
CASRHQGPGELFF
TGTGCCAGCAGACACCAGGGACCCGGGGAGCTGTTTTTT
>NA|TRBV20-1|TRBJ2-3|many
CSARDPPFVSTDTQYF
TGCAGTGCTAGAGACCCACCTTTTGTGAGCACAGATACGCAGTATTTT
>NA|TRBV27|TRBJ1-1|many
CASSLWARSNTEAFF
TGTGCCAGCAGTCTTTGGGCCCGTTCCAACACTGAAGCTTTCTTT
>NA|TRBV12-3/TRBV12-4|TRBJ2-7|many
CASSLASVVWNEQYF
TGTGCCAGCAGTTTAGCGTCGGTAGTGTGGAACGAGCAGTACTTC
>TRBD1|TRBV20-1|TRBJ1-5|many
CSAQGEVGQPQHF
TGCAGTGCGCAGGGGGAGGTGGGTCAGCCCCAGCATTTT
>NA|TRBV12-3/TRBV12-4|TRBJ2-7|many
CASSLARLVSEQYF
TGTGCCAGCAGTTTAGCAAGGCTAGTTAGCGAGCAGTACTTC
>TRBD2|TRBV20-1|TRBJ2-1|many
CSARGDGRFYNEQFF
TGCAGTGCTAGAGGAGACGGGAGGTTTTACAATGAGCAGTTCTTC
>TRBD1|TRBV20-1|TRBJ2-3|NA
CSARGGGKGDTQYF
TGCAGTGCTAGAGGAGGGGGCAAGGGAGATACGCAGTATTTT
>NA|TRBV7-7|TRBJ2-5|NA
CACGQTKETQYF
TGTGCCTGTGGACAGACTAAAGAGACCCAGTACTTC
>TRBD2|TRBV7-7|TRBJ2-7|NA
CASSLGSGRVGEQYF
TGTGCCAGCAGCTTAGGTAGCGGGAGGGTTGGCGAGCAGTACTTC
>TRBD2|TRBV5-1|TRBJ2-1|many
CASSLVTLAGGPAYNEQFF
TGCGCCAGCAGCTTGGTTACACTAGCGGGAGGCCCGGCCTACAATGAGCAGTTCTTC
>TRBD2|TRBV4-1|TRBJ2-1|few
CASSHSLGTSGKIRPTPSYNEQFF
TGCGCCAGCAGCCACAGCCTAGGGACTAGCGGAAAAATCCGTCCTACTCCCTCCTACAATGAGCAGTTCTTC
>NA|TRBV10-3|TRBJ2-1|NA
CAISDILTRSGPEQFF
TGTGCCATCAGTGATATCCTGACAAGATCCGGCCCGGAGCAGTTCTTC
>NA|TRBV12-3/TRBV12-4|TRBJ1-4|many
CASSFSVNEKLFF
TGTGCCAGCAGTTTTTCGGTAAATGAAAAACTGTTTTTT
>TRBD1|TRBV6-1|TRBJ2-3|many
CASSRQGAYTDTQYF
TGTGCCAGCAGTCGACAGGGGGCCTACACAGATACGCAGTATTTT
>NA|TRBV20-1|TRBJ2-7|few
CSATLGAYEQYF
TGCAGTGCCACCCTCGGGGCCTACGAGCAGTACTTC
>NA|TRBV5-1|TRBJ1-3|many
CASSPSSGNTIYF
TGCGCCAGCAGCCCAAGCTCTGGAAACACCATATATTTT
>TRBD2|TRBV7-3|TRBJ2-7|NA
CASSLQAGASYEQYF
TGTGCCAGCAGCCTACAAGCGGGAGCGTCCTACGAGCAGTACTTC
>NA|TRBV7-6|TRBJ2-1|NA
CASSLRGSSSYNEQFF
TGTGCCAGCAGCTTGAGGGGGTCGAGCTCCTACAATGAGCAGTTCTTC
>NA|TRBV28|TRBJ2-7|many
CASSSPPGLSYEQYF
TGTGCCAGCAGTTCTCCGCCAGGCTTGTCCTACGAGCAGTACTTC
>NA|TRBV18|TRBJ2-7|few
CASSNDRLSYEQYF
TGTGCCAGCTCAAACGACAGGTTAAGCTACGAGCAGTACTTC
>NA|TRBV5-5|TRBJ1-2|NA
CASSAPTGMGYTF
TGTGCCAGCAGCGCCCCAACAGGGATGGGCTACACCTTC
>NA|TRBV5-5|TRBJ2-7|many
CASSLAEDTATYEQYF
TGTGCCAGCAGCTTGGCCGAAGATACAGCTACCTACGAGCAGTACTTC
>NA|TRBV5-1|TRBJ2-3|many
CASSLEGGTDTQYF
TGCGCCAGCAGCTTGGAAGGAGGTACAGATACGCAGTATTTT
>NA|TRBV25-1|TRBJ2-2|NA
CASSHQGTGELFF
TGTGCCAGCAGTCACCAGGGTACCGGGGAGCTGTTTTTT
>NA|TRBV28|TRBJ2-1|many
CASSLRTSSYNEQFF
TGTGCCAGCAGTTTGAGGACAAGCTCCTACAATGAGCAGTTCTTC
>NA|TRBV20-1|TRBJ1-1|few
CSAATSNRGEAFF
TGCAGTGCGGCGACGTCTAATCGGGGTGAAGCTTTCTTT
>TRBD2|TRBV7-9|TRBJ2-2|few
CASRTSGRFDGELFF
TGTGCCAGCAGGACTAGCGGGAGATTCGACGGGGAGCTGTTTTTT
>TRBD2|TRBV5-1|TRBJ2-1|many
CASSLGLAGGEQFF
TGCGCCAGCAGCTTGGGTCTAGCGGGTGGGGAGCAGTTCTTC
>NA|TRBV20-1|TRBJ1-6|many
CSASTRVGSPLHF
TGCAGTGCTAGCACCAGGGTCGGTTCACCCCTCCACTTT
>TRBD2|TRBV7-6|TRBJ2-1|many
CASSLVKREGRGSNEQFF
TGTGCCAGCAGCTTAGTTAAGCGGGAGGGCCGTGGGTCGAATGAGCAGTTCTTC